The TCR beta chain under discussion was sequenced for a study of beta chain features in type 1 diabetes. Sequencing targeted expressed TCRB transcripts, as all isolated RNA had been reverse transcribed. The study sequenced naive, central memory and regulatory T cell samples to an average of around 3.4 million reads. The protocol was immunoSEQ multiplex PCR, while the TCRdb copy is restricted to in-frame clones and leaves out a portion. The sample includes about 180,000 clones, about 13% of them seen just once. This clone was found a few times. The V gene's germline CDR1 is MDHEN and CDR2 SYDVKM. The CDR3 has 16 amino acids. V was clipped by 7 bases and J by 2 bases; unmatched bases: 13.

The sample was central memory CD4+ T cells from blood. This clonotype was obtained from a woman aged 18-29 years in good health. V gene TRBV28 combines with J gene TRBJ2-5, with TRBD1 identical over 7 bases. CDR3 sequence: CASTYTRDSPQETQYF. CDR3 DNA sequence: TGTGCCAGCACTTACACCCGGGACAGCCCTCAAGAGACCCAGTACTTC.